A selection of T cell receptor beta chains follows, all from one sample in a study of molecular identifiers for immune sequencing clone quantification. TCRdb itself ran the PCR reads through MiXCR, one entry per CDR3 protein. Among about 630,000 distinct CDR3 sequences, 25% were seen once, and the ten largest hold 0.78%. The sequencing sample was made of naive CD8+ T cells from blood, with Jurkat cell RNA spiked in. The source is a human donor in good health. Some libraries in this study had Jurkat cell RNA spiked in. Each CDR3 is given with its conserved first and last residue. D genes are given only for firm matches. Not every row has a clone size; where given, it reads once, few, many or a size class.

clone size: many; J gene: TRBJ2-7; V gene: TRBV4-3; D gene: .; CDR3 protein: CASSQAPGVYEQYF; CDR3 DNA: TGCGCCAGCAGCCAAGCCCCGGGGGTCTACGAGCAGTACTTC
clone size: many; J gene: TRBJ2-1; V gene: TRBV24-1; D gene: TRBD2; CDR3 protein: CATSDFRTSPYNEQFF; CDR3 DNA: TGTGCCACCAGTGATTTCAGGACTAGTCCCTACAATGAGCAGTTCTTC
clone size: .; J gene: TRBJ1-1; V gene: TRBV6-4; D gene: TRBD1; CDR3 protein: CASSETSGGNTEAFF; CDR3 DNA: TGTGCCAGCAGTGAAACCTCAGGGGGGAACACTGAAGCTTTCTTT
clone size: few; J gene: TRBJ2-1; V gene: TRBV27; D gene: .; CDR3 protein: CASSLDSDYYNEQFF; CDR3 DNA: TGTGCCAGCAGTTTAGATTCGGACTACTACAATGAGCAGTTCTTC
clone size: .; J gene: TRBJ2-2; V gene: TRBV7-9; D gene: .; CDR3 protein: CASSTRHPGELFF; CDR3 DNA: TGTGCCAGCAGCACCCGACATCCCGGGGAGCTGTTTTTT
clone size: .; J gene: TRBJ2-7; V gene: TRBV7-9; D gene: TRBD2; CDR3 protein: CASSLVAGVREQYF; CDR3 DNA: TGTGCCAGCAGCTTAGTAGCGGGAGTGCGGGAGCAGTACTTC
clone size: many; J gene: TRBJ2-7; V gene: TRBV4-3; D gene: .; CDR3 protein: CASSQARTSSYEQYF; CDR3 DNA: TGCGCCAGCAGCCAAGCGAGAACTAGTTCCTACGAGCAGTACTTC
clone size: many; J gene: TRBJ2-7; V gene: TRBV6-2/TRBV6-3; D gene: .; CDR3 protein: CASSYSSPGSYEQYF; CDR3 DNA: TGTGCCAGCAGTTACTCGAGTCCAGGGAGCTACGAGCAGTACTTC
clone size: many; J gene: TRBJ1-1; V gene: TRBV5-1; D gene: .; CDR3 protein: CASSLRQAVYSEAFF; CDR3 DNA: TGCGCCAGCAGCTTGAGACAGGCGGTTTATTCGGAAGCTTTCTTT
clone size: many; J gene: TRBJ2-3; V gene: TRBV4-1; D gene: .; CDR3 protein: CASSYQRLVTGTDTQYF; CDR3 DNA: TGCGCCAGCAGCTACCAACGCCTAGTCACCGGCACAGATACGCAGTATTTT